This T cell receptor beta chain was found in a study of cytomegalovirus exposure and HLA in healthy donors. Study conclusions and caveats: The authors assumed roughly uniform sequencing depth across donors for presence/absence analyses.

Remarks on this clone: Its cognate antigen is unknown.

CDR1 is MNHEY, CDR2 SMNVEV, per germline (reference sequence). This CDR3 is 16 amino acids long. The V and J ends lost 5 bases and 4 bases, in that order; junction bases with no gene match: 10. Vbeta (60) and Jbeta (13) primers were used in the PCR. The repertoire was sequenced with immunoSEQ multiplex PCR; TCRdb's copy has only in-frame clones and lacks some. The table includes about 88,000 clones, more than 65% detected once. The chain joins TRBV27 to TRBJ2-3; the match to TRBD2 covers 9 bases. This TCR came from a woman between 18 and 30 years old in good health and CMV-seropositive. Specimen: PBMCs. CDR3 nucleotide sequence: TGTGCCAGCAGTATGCCGACTAGCGGACGCCCAGATACGCAGTATTTT. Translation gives CASSMPTSGRPDTQYF.